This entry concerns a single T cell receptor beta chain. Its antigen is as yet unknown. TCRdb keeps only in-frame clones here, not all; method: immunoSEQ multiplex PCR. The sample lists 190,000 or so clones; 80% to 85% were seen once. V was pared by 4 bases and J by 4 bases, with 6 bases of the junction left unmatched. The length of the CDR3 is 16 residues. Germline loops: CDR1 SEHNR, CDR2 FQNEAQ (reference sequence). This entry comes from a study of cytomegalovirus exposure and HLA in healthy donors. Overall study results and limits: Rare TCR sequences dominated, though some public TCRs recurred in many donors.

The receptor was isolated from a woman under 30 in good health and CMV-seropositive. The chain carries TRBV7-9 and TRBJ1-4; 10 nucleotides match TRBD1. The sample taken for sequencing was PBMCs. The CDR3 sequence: CASSSRDRGYNEKLFF. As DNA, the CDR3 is TGTGCCAGCAGCTCAAGGGACAGGGGATATAATGAAAAACTGTTTTTT.